The rows below give T cell receptor beta chains drawn from one sample of a study of blood T cell repertoires in COVID-19. Measured with immunoSEQ multiplex PCR; TCRdb has only the in-frame clones, and not every one. The sample consists of about 200,000 clones, approximately 87% of them appearing once. Source material: peripheral blood. Receptors were obtained from a man between 60 and 70 years old who had recovered from COVID-19. Both conserved end residues are part of each CDR3. Each record gives: V gene, D gene, clone size, J gene, CDR3 DNA, CDR3 protein. The D gene is left open where the match is weak. The size of a clone is reported for some rows only, either as once, few or many, or as a class for expanded clones.

>TRBV7-3|-|-|TRBJ2-5
TGTGCCAGCAGCTTAAATAGTGGAGAGACCCAGTACTTC
CASSLNSGETQYF
>TRBV27|-|-|TRBJ2-3
TGTGCCAGCAGCCCCGCTAGCGCAGTCACAGATACGCAGTATTTT
CASSPASAVTDTQYF
>TRBV3-1/TRBV3-2|-|once|TRBJ1-5
TGTGCCAGCAGCCAAGGCGCTGGGGCAGCTAGCGATCAGCCCCAGCATTTT
CASSQGAGAASDQPQHF
>TRBV19|TRBD1|-|TRBJ2-7
TGTGCCAGTAGTCCCCACCTTCCCGGGACAGGGTCTGCCTACGAGCAGTACTTC
CASSPHLPGTGSAYEQYF
>TRBV7-3|TRBD1|-|TRBJ2-1
TGTGCCAGCAGCTCTCCGGGACAGGGACGCGATGAGCAGTTCTTC
CASSSPGQGRDEQFF
>TRBV19|TRBD1|-|TRBJ2-5
TGTGCCAGTAGCCTTGGGACAGGGAGGGAAGAGACCCAGTACTTC
CASSLGTGREETQYF
>TRBV27|-|-|TRBJ1-5
TGTGCCAGCAGCCCTAGGTTGTATAGCAATCAGCCCCAGCATTTT
CASSPRLYSNQPQHF
>TRBV27|-|-|TRBJ2-5
TGTGCCAGCAGCTTGCCGAACAGAGAGACCCAGTACTTC
CASSLPNRETQYF
>TRBV4-2|TRBD2|-|TRBJ2-1
TGTGCCAGCAGCCAACTAGCGGGGACACCATACAATGAGCAGTTCTTC
CASSQLAGTPYNEQFF
>TRBV5-1|-|-|TRBJ2-1
TGCGCCAGCAGCTCCCGGTACAGGTACAATGAGCAGTTCTTC
CASSSRYRYNEQFF
>TRBV11-2|-|few|TRBJ1-3
TGTGCCAGCAGCTTAGGGAGCCGAAACACCATATATTTT
CASSLGSRNTIYF
>TRBV6-2/TRBV6-3|TRBD2|-|TRBJ2-1
TGTGCCAGCAGTTACAGGGCCGGACTAGCGGGTATTAGTAATGAGCAGTTCTTC
CASSYRAGLAGISNEQFF
>TRBV29-1|TRBD2|-|TRBJ2-3
TGCAGCGTTGTTATCGGACTAGCGGACACAGATACGCAGTATTTT
CSVVIGLADTDTQYF
>TRBV7-3|-|-|TRBJ2-2
TGTGCCAGCAGCTTAAATACACAGATCACCGGGGAGCTGTTTTTT
CASSLNTQITGELFF
>TRBV28|TRBD2|-|TRBJ2-2
TGTGCCAGCAGTTTTCCCCCAGCGGGAGTATCCGAGGAGCTGTTTTTT
CASSFPPAGVSEELFF
>TRBV5-1|-|once|TRBJ2-5
TGCGCCAGCAGCCTGCGGGCCCTAGGGAACCAAGAGACCCAGTACTTC
CASSLRALGNQETQYF
>TRBV7-2|-|-|TRBJ2-1
TGTGCCAGCAGCTTCGATAGCTCCTACAATGAGCAGTTCTTC
CASSFDSSYNEQFF
>TRBV7-9|-|-|TRBJ2-7
TGTGCCAGCAGCGAGGAACCTGCATACGAGCAGTACTTC
CASSEEPAYEQYF
>TRBV7-9|-|once|TRBJ1-3
TGTGCCAGCAGGTTAGGGGCTGGAAGCTCTGGAAACACCATATATTTT
CASRLGAGSSGNTIYF
>TRBV6-5|TRBD2|few|TRBJ2-1
TGTGCCAGCAGTTACGGGGGGGGAGCGAGCAATGAGCAGTTCTTC
CASSYGGGASNEQFF
>TRBV28|-|once|TRBJ1-3
TGTGCCAGCAGTTTGGGCCACTCTGGAAACACCATATATTTT
CASSLGHSGNTIYF
>TRBV6-6|-|-|TRBJ2-7
TGTGCCAGCAGTAGCCCCTTCCTTCACTCCTACGAGCAGTACTTC
CASSSPFLHSYEQYF
>TRBV7-2|-|-|TRBJ2-7
TGTGCCAGCAGCTTAGATACCTACGAGCAGTACTTC
CASSLDTYEQYF
>TRBV12-3/TRBV12-4|-|-|TRBJ1-1
TGTGCCAGCAGTTTCTCCACTGAAGCTTTCTTT
CASSFSTEAFF
>TRBV6-2/TRBV6-3|-|-|TRBJ1-1
TGTGCCAGCAGCCCCACAGCCTCTCCTGAAGCTTTCTTT
CASSPTASPEAFF
>TRBV7-3|TRBD1|few|TRBJ2-3
TGTGCCAGCGGACAGGGGGCGAGCACAGATACGCAGTATTTT
CASGQGASTDTQYF
>TRBV5-1|-|few|TRBJ1-2
TGCGCCAGCAGCTTGGACAGGACAAGGGATCATGGCTACACCTTC
CASSLDRTRDHGYTF
>TRBV9|-|-|TRBJ1-1
TGTGCCAGCAGCGCCTTGAACAGGGAGGGCACTGAAGCTTTCTTT
CASSALNREGTEAFF
>TRBV13|-|-|TRBJ1-2
TGTGCCAGCAGCTTACGGTTGGTTGGGCTTCTCTATGGCTACACCTTC
CASSLRLVGLLYGYTF
>TRBV7-9|TRBD1|-|TRBJ1-5
TGTGCCAGCAGCTTGTCGGGACAGGGAAATCAGCCCCAGCATTTT
CASSLSGQGNQPQHF
>TRBV11-2|-|-|TRBJ2-1
TGTGCCAGCAGCTTAGAGGCCAATGAGCAGTTCTTC
CASSLEANEQFF
>TRBV5-1|TRBD1|-|TRBJ2-5
TGCGCCAGCAGCTTTGGACAGGGGAGGGAGACCCAGTACTTC
CASSFGQGRETQYF
>TRBV30|TRBD1|-|TRBJ1-6
TGTGCCTGGAGTGTACGGGGGACAGGCAAAAATAATTCACCCCTCCACTTT
CAWSVRGTGKNNSPLHF
>TRBV27|-|-|TRBJ2-1
TGTGCCAGCAGCCAAGTAATCCCCTGGGGCGGGGGCCTCTCCTACAATGAGCAGTTCTTC
CASSQVIPWGGGLSYNEQFF
>TRBV27|-|-|TRBJ1-1
TGTGCCAGCAGCCTACAGGGAAGGAACACTGAAGCTTTCTTT
CASSLQGRNTEAFF
>TRBV1|-|once|TRBJ2-5
TGCACCAGCAGCATTTCCGGGACTAGCGGGGGTGGTGGTAACCAGACCCAGTACTTC
CTSSISGTSGGGGNQTQYF
>TRBV25-1|-|once|TRBJ1-4
TGTGCCAGCAGTCACCGGGATTTTGCAACTAATGAAAAACTGTTTTTT
CASSHRDFATNEKLFF
>TRBV11-1|-|many|TRBJ1-4
TGTGCCAGCAGCTTAGAGCGAGCGGATGAAAAACTGTTTTTT
CASSLERADEKLFF
>TRBV29-1|TRBD2|-|TRBJ2-1
TGCAGCGTTGATTTGGCGGGAGGCTACGGTGAGCAGTTCTTC
CSVDLAGGYGEQFF
>TRBV27|-|-|TRBJ1-1
TGTGCCAGCTCCAATCAACCTACGGGTTTGACTGAAGCTTTCTTT
CASSNQPTGLTEAFF
>TRBV5-4|TRBD2|-|TRBJ2-5
TGTGCCAGCAGCGGAGGCCTAGCGGGGGTATTCGGGGAGACCCAGTACTTC
CASSGGLAGVFGETQYF
>TRBV6-5|-|-|TRBJ2-4
TGTGCCAGCAGTTACATCCAGGGAGGCAAAAACATTCAGTACTTC
CASSYIQGGKNIQYF